The T cell receptor beta chain described here comes from a study of blood T cell repertoires in COVID-19. Authors' data handling: Reference gene primers were amplified, and this amplification served to estimate nucleated cell counts. The table came from immunoSEQ multiplex PCR; TCRdb's copy has only in-frame clones and leaves some out. The V and J calls and the clone size are those of that table, but D and trimming were determined from the DNA. This table has 87,000 or so clones, around 81% appearing once. CDR3 length: 13 residues. CDR1 is SGHKS and CDR2 is YYEKEE in the germline V gene (reference sequence). V lost 4 bases and J lost 7; bases outside the gene matches: 6.

Sequencing was carried out using peripheral blood. This TCR derives from a woman aged 70-85 years with acute or convalescent COVID-19. This chain links TRBV5-5 with TRBJ1-2; 8 bases map to TRBD1. The CDR3 here is CASSVTGVIGYTF. The CDR3 DNA follows: TGTGCCAGCAGCGTGACAGGGGTAATTGGCTACACCTTC.